This T cell receptor beta chain appears in the sequencing data of a study of early T cells in non-severe SARS-CoV-2 infection. Study summary: Chains stayed unpaired after sequencing of bulk RNA from unsorted whole blood.

Attachment of unique molecular identifiers to individual cDNA molecules was performed. MiXCR, applied by TCRdb to the 5' RACE reads, yields one record per CDR3 protein. Here the sample spans about 94,000 distinct CDR3 sequences, under 15% being singletons. The CDR3 has 17 amino acids. Trimming cost V 3 bases and J 5 bases; bases outside gene matches: 13. Sequencing was carried out using whole blood. The receptor's source is an adult who was a healthcare worker with PCR-confirmed SARS-CoV-2 infection or an uninfected control (not recorded which). This chain joins TRBV12-3 or TRBV12-4 and TRBJ2-5; 9 nucleotides align to TRBD2. The CDR3 DNA is TGTGCCAGCAGTTTTCGGCGGGGGGGGTCCCTTAGGGAGACCCAGTACTTC. Residues: CASSFRRGGSLRETQYF.